This is a list of T cell receptor beta chains from one sample in a study of Ad26.COV2.S vaccination and SARS-CoV-2 variants. Using immunoSEQ multiplex PCR, the repertoire was profiled, and TCRdb retains in-frame clones only, with some absent. The sample yields 250,000 or so clones, 87% seen once. Source: peripheral blood, taken in a trial of Ad26.COV2.S vaccine versus placebo. Receptor source: a person aged 18-65 years who received the Ad26.COV2.S COVID-19 vaccine or a placebo. CDR3s include the opening cysteine and the closing phenylalanine or tryptophan. The D gene is left open where the match is weak. Clone size, where shown, is once, few, many, or a class for clones that have expanded.

V,J,length,size,D,CDR3,DNA
TRBV19,TRBJ2-1,14,.,TRBD1,CASSRQGGNNEQFF,TGTGCCAGTAGTCGACAGGGGGGGAACAATGAGCAGTTCTTC
TRBV11-2,TRBJ1-1,15,.,TRBD1,CASSFRTGDIVEAFF,TGTGCCAGCAGCTTCAGGACAGGGGACATAGTTGAGGCTTTCTTT
TRBV5-1,TRBJ2-5,13,.,.,CASSLLYQETQYF,TGCGCCAGCAGCTTGCTATACCAAGAGACCCAGTACTTC
TRBV18,TRBJ2-2,17,.,TRBD1,CASSPPETGGMTGELFF,TGTGCCAGCTCACCACCGGAGACAGGGGGCATGACCGGGGAGCTGTTTTTT
TRBV4-2,TRBJ2-5,15,.,TRBD2,CASSQGRLAKETQYF,TGTGCCAGCAGCCAAGGTCGACTAGCAAAAGAGACCCAGTACTTC
TRBV5-1,TRBJ2-5,14,.,TRBD2,CASSLSGGGETQYF,TGCGCCAGCAGCCTGAGCGGGGGAGGGGAGACCCAGTACTTC
TRBV7-9,TRBJ2-3,16,.,.,CASSLGLGGASRPQYF,TGTGCCAGCAGCTTAGGACTGGGTGGCGCCAGTAGGCCGCAGTATTTT
TRBV7-2,TRBJ2-4,17,.,.,CASSLVGGQLAKNIQYF,TGTGCCAGCAGCTTAGTGGGGGGCCAACTGGCCAAAAACATTCAGTACTTC
TRBV7-2,TRBJ2-7,18,.,TRBD2,CASSSRTSGGVNRYEQYF,TGTGCCAGCAGCTCCCGGACTAGCGGGGGGGTAAATAGGTACGAGCAGTACTTC
TRBV4-2,TRBJ2-1,14,.,TRBD2,CASSQAAGVVEQFF,TGTGCCAGCAGCCAAGCAGCGGGAGTCGTTGAGCAGTTCTTC
TRBV7-9,TRBJ2-7,17,.,.,CASSLRDTSPSSYEQYF,TGTGCCAGCAGCTTAAGGGACACATCTCCGAGCTCCTACGAGCAGTACTTC
TRBV7-2,TRBJ2-5,13,once,TRBD2,CASTLAGQETQYF,TGTGCCAGCACCTTAGCGGGACAAGAGACCCAGTACTTC
TRBV9,TRBJ2-1,13,.,TRBD1,CASSVGGGTEQFF,TGTGCCAGCAGCGTAGGAGGGGGCACTGAGCAGTTCTTC
TRBV28,TRBJ2-1,11,.,.,CASSLANEQFF,TGTGCCAGCAGTTTGGCCAATGAGCAGTTCTTC
TRBV4-2,TRBJ2-1,15,.,.,CASSEGPPPLNEQFF,TGTGCCAGCAGTGAAGGTCCGCCTCCCCTTAATGAGCAGTTCTTC
TRBV3-1/TRBV3-2,TRBJ1-1,16,.,TRBD1,CASSLEPTGGRTEAFF,TGTGCCAGCAGCCTGGAACCGACAGGGGGACGAACTGAAGCTTTCTTT
TRBV27,TRBJ1-1,14,few,.,CASSSRSLGSEAFF,TGTGCCAGCAGTTCCCGCTCCCTTGGGTCTGAAGCTTTCTTT
TRBV6-5,TRBJ1-5,13,.,.,CASMLTSNQPQHF,TGTGCCAGCATGTTGACATCCAATCAGCCCCAGCATTTT
TRBV14,TRBJ2-3,16,.,.,CASSHPTEVYTDTQYF,TGTGCCAGCAGCCACCCCACGGAGGTATACACAGATACGCAGTATTTT
TRBV10-3,TRBJ1-1,20,.,TRBD1,CAISEQPFLDRQLKNTEAFF,TGTGCCATCAGTGAACAACCCTTTCTGGACAGGCAACTCAAGAACACTGAAGCTTTCTTT
TRBV27,TRBJ2-1,15,.,TRBD1,CASKTGQGSYNEQFF,TGTGCCTCCAAAACGGGACAGGGGTCCTACAATGAGCAGTTCTTC
TRBV30,TRBJ2-3,15,.,TRBD2,CAWSVLAVSTDTQYF,TGTGCCTGGAGTGTACTAGCGGTCTCCACAGATACGCAGTATTTT
TRBV7-3,TRBJ1-6,17,.,.,CASSPSTGCSYNSPLHF,TGTGCCAGCAGCCCATCGACAGGATGCTCCTATAATTCACCCCTCCACTTT
TRBV3-1/TRBV3-2,TRBJ2-2,13,once,.,CATQERNTGELFF,TGTGCCACACAGGAAAGGAACACCGGGGAGCTGTTTTTT